Listed here is a single TCR beta chain. The antigen is undetermined. CDR1 and CDR2 from the germline V gene are SNHLY and FYNNEI. The trim removed 9 bases at V and 8 bases at J, leaving 4 bases unmatched. The CDR3 has 11 residues. Per sample, approximately 100,000 TCR templates were assayed. The repertoire was sequenced with immunoSEQ multiplex PCR; TCRdb's copy has only in-frame clones and lacks some. The sample contains around 83,000 clones, 75% to 90% of which appear only once. The data derive from a study of siplizumab effects on memory and regulatory T cells. Overall study findings and caveats: A minor share of alloreactive clones matched unstimulated subsets.

This sequence originates from a human donor in good health. The chain links TRBV2 to TRBJ2-3; 8 bases are shared with TRBD1. The source material was CD4+ T cells sorted from blood. CDR3: CASRTGSTQYF. The CDR3 nucleotides read TGTGCCAGTAGGACAGGGAGTACGCAGTATTTT.